These 30 T cell receptor beta chains were sequenced from one sample in a study of response to subunit inactivated influenza vaccine (dated by TCRdb to between 2017 and 2018). Library preparation was by RT-PCR. Instrument used: Illumina HiSeq 2500. TCRdb took the public reads, trimmed them with fastp at Q25, ran MiXCR for clone calling and kept in-frame beta chains. All rows with the same CDR3 protein become a single entry with the most common DNA and genes. The sample data list 800,000 or so distinct CDR3 sequences, and roughly 20% of these were observed just once. Roughly 10% of the sample comes from the top ten. Sequencing used PBMCs from blood, obtained roughly 5 days after vaccination. The receptors derive from a man between 50 and 59 years old who received an inactivated influenza vaccine. Donor details come from another sample of the same person, matched by shared clones.

This clonotype was detected a few times. J is TRBJ2-7 and V is TRBV20-1, with 10 bases identical to TRBD1. Germline lookup yields CDR1 DFQATT and CDR2 SNEGSKA (reference sequence). Unmatched junction bases numbered 3, after V lost 1 base and J lost 0 bases. CDR3 size: 15 residues. The CDR3 sequence is CSARGGQGGSYEQYF. The CDR3, as DNA: TGCAGTGCTAGAGGCGGACAGGGGGGCTCCTACGAGCAGTACTTC.

The CDR3 here is CASSLSLADTQYF. The DNA of the CDR3 is TGTGCCAGCAGTTTATCATTGGCAGATACGCAGTATTTT. This rearrangement joins TRBV12-3 or TRBV12-4 to TRBJ2-3; D gene unclear. V was clipped by 2 bases and J by 4 bases, with 7 bases between them. The CDR3 runs to 13 residues.

V usage is TRBV18 and J usage is TRBJ2-5, with D possibly matching TRBD2 (5 bases). The CDR3 is 13 residues long. Germline assignment: CDR1 KGHSH and CDR2 LQKENI. V lost 6 bases and J lost 4, with 12 bases in between. CDR3 nucleotide sequence: TGTGCCAGCTCCCGGGGTGCGAGAGAGACCCAGTACTTC. Its protein product is CASSRGARETQYF.

On this clonotype itself: One base away lies a much larger clone, so this may be a sequencing read error. V gene TRBV5-1 combines with J gene TRBJ2-1; 7 nucleotides line up with TRBD1. Per germline, CDR1 SGHRS and CDR2 YFSETQ. V lost 4 bases, J lost 0 bases, and 4 bases stayed unmatched. This CDR3 has 15 residues. The CDR3 nucleotides are TGCGCCAGCAGCAAGGGACAGACCTCCTACAATGAGCAGTTCTTC. Protein sequence: CASSKGQTSYNEQFF.

V gene TRBV5-5 combines with J gene TRBJ1-5; D is undetermined. The CDR3 sequence is 13 residues long. With 1 base removed from V and 7 bases from J, the gap between germline ends came to 9 bases. CDR1 is SGHKS, CDR2 YYEKEE, per germline (reference sequence). The chain's CDR3 is CASSLSWEQPQHF. As DNA, the CDR3 is TGTGCCAGCAGCTTGAGCTGGGAGCAGCCCCAGCATTTT.

This rearrangement joins TRBV6-2 or TRBV6-3 to TRBJ1-5; D gene uncertain. Germline V gene lookup returns CDR1 MNHEY and CDR2 SVGEGT. Trimming removed 6 bases at V and 9 bases at J, with 12 bases between. The CDR3 has 12 amino acids. The CDR3 here is CASRISVGPQHF. In DNA, the CDR3 is TGTGCCAGCAGAATATCTGTGGGGCCCCAGCATTTT.

The rearrangement uses TRBV12-3 or TRBV12-4 and TRBJ2-1; tentative D call: TRBD2 (5 bases). The germline V and J ends were trimmed by 4 bases and 1 base, with 17 bases remaining between them. There are 17 residues in the CDR3. The chain's CDR3 is CASSSPHGRGSYNEQFF. CDR3 bases: TGTGCCAGCAGTTCCCCCCACGGTAGAGGGTCCTACAATGAGCAGTTCTTC.

This clonotype was seen at least ten times. The V and J genes are TRBV29-1 and TRBJ2-2; maybe TRBD1 (5 bases). CDR1 and CDR2 (germline): SQVTM, ANQGSEA. Trimming shortened V by 0 bases and J by 4 bases, and 9 bases separated the two germline ends. The CDR3 sequence is 14 residues long. CDR3 bases: TGCAGCGTTGAAGAGCAGGGTGGCACCGGGGAGCTGTTTTTT. Protein: CSVEEQGGTGELFF.

The chain carries TRBV20-1 and TRBJ2-7, with 13 bases fitting TRBD2. The CDR3 covers 14 residues. Trimming took 4 bases from V and 5 from J; bases not matched to a gene: 5. Germline loops: CDR1 DFQATT, CDR2 SNEGSKA (reference sequence). CDR3 bases: TGCAGTGCTAAGACTAGCGGGAGGACGAACGAGCAGTACTTC. This gives the protein CSAKTSGRTNEQYF.

This clonotype was seen a few times. The genes are TRBV6-2 or TRBV6-3 and TRBJ2-7; D may be TRBD1 (6 bases). The germline CDR1 and CDR2 sequences are MNHEY and SVGEGT. Trimming shortened V by 5 bases and J by 6 bases, and 23 bases separated the two germline ends. The CDR3 extends over 16 amino acids. The CDR3 reads CASSNYRARLEVEQYF. CDR3 DNA sequence: TGTGCCAGCAGTAACTACAGGGCCAGGCTGGAAGTCGAGCAGTACTTC.

The chain is built from TRBV10-3 and TRBJ2-1; the D gene could be TRBD1 or TRBD2 (5 bases each). This CDR3 is built from 13 residues. Per germline, CDR1 ENHRY and CDR2 SYGVKD. V lost 7 bases, J lost 2 bases, and 9 bases lay in between. The CDR3 bases are TGTGCCATCACTGGGGGAGCCTACAATGAGCAGTTCTTC. Protein product: CAITGGAYNEQFF.

The chain combines TRBV7-9 with TRBJ2-7; TRBD2 matches 7 bases. The CDR3 has 16 amino acids. Germline trimming cut 4 bases from V and 0 bases from J; bases unmatched to any gene: 9. Germline-derived CDR1 and CDR2 are SEHNR and FQNEAQ (reference sequence). CDR3 sequence reads: CASSSLSGTNSYEQYF. Here the CDR3 DNA reads TGTGCCAGCAGCTCCCTATCCGGGACTAACTCCTACGAGCAGTACTTC.

This clonotype was detected only a few times. The V gene is TRBV5-5, the J gene TRBJ2-5; 10 nucleotides align to TRBD1. With V trimmed by 4 bases and J by 7 bases, 13 bases remained unmatched. Germline lookup yields CDR1 SGHKS and CDR2 YYEKEE (reference sequence). The CDR3 totals 16 residues. The CDR3 DNA follows: TGTGCCAGCAGCGCACCGGGACAGGGGTTGAGGGTGACCCAGTACTTC. As protein: CASSAPGQGLRVTQYF.

A few counts support this clonotype. The rearrangement uses TRBV5-6 and TRBJ2-2; no firm D call. V gave up 2 bases and J gave up 6 bases, with 8 bases separating them. CDR3 length equals 13 residues. The germline CDR1 and CDR2 sequences are SGHDT and YYEEEE. Written as DNA, the CDR3 is TGTGCCAGCAGCTTTAGCTGGGCCGGGGAGCTGTTTTTT. This gives the protein CASSFSWAGELFF.

The chain has TRBV5-1 and TRBJ1-1; 7 bases line up with TRBD1. This CDR3 has 16 amino acids. V gave up 0 bases and J gave up 0 bases; unmatched junction bases: 5. Germline CDR1 and CDR2: SGHRS and YFSETQ. The CDR3 region is CASSLAGTVMNTEAFF. CDR3 coding DNA: TGCGCCAGCAGCTTGGCCGGGACAGTAATGAACACTGAAGCTTTCTTT.

This clonotype was observed once. The rearrangement joins TRBV9 to TRBJ2-7; a possible D gene is TRBD2 (6 bases). V lost 2 bases to trimming and J lost 7 bases, with 16 bases between them. Germline CDR1 reads SGDLS; CDR2 reads YYNGEE. CDR3 length: 14 amino acids. CDR3 DNA sequence: TGTGCCAGCAGCGTCGGGAGAACCGCCGGGGAGCAGTACTTC. Protein sequence: CASSVGRTAGEQYF.

This clonotype was seen a few times. The rearrangement links TRBV7-2 to TRBJ1-1, with 8 bases fitting TRBD1. Germline V gives CDR1 SGHTA, CDR2 FQGNSA. V was clipped by 3 bases and J by 3 bases; unmatched bases: 9. This CDR3 is 16 amino acids long. CDR3 sequence (DNA): TGTGCCAGCAGCTTTCCCAGGGGGCGATTGGACACTGAAGCTTTCTTT. This gives the protein CASSFPRGRLDTEAFF. Using reference TRBV7-2 and TRBJ1-1 for the parts outside the CDR3, the full variable domain is GAGVSQSPSNKVTEKGKDVELRCDPISGHTALYWYRQSLGQGLEFLIYFQGNSAPDKSGLPSDRFSAERTGGSVSTLTIQRTQQEDSAVYLCASSFPRGRLDTEAFFGQGTRLTVV.

The chain recombines TRBV12-3 or TRBV12-4 with TRBJ1-1, with no clear D. The CDR3 is made up of 15 amino acids. V dropped 7 bases and J dropped 1 base, with 16 bases sitting between them. The CDR3 is CASIPRGSQNTEAFF. The CDR3 region has the DNA TGTGCCAGCATCCCCCGGGGTAGTCAGAACACTGAAGCTTTCTTT.

This chain uses TRBV7-9 with TRBJ2-1, with D unresolved. Germline V CDR1 and CDR2: SEHNR, FQNEAQ (reference sequence). V lost 10 bases and J 0 bases, leaving 10 bases between the germline ends. This CDR3 has 13 residues. The CDR3 here is CATRRDSYNEQFF. The CDR3 nucleotides read TGTGCCACCCGAAGGGACTCCTACAATGAGCAGTTCTTC.

This clonotype was seen more than once but under ten times. In nucleotides, the CDR3 is TGTGCCAGCAGCGGATACGGGACTAGCGGCTACGAGCAGTACTTC. Translation gives CASSGYGTSGYEQYF. The chain links TRBV7-2 to TRBJ2-7; 11 bases line up with TRBD2. The CDR3 consists of 15 residues. Trimming removed 5 bases from V and 3 bases from J; junction bases left unmatched: 6. Germline V lookup: CDR1 SGHTA, CDR2 FQGNSA.

The genes are TRBV18 and TRBJ1-1; D gene ambiguous. CDR3 length: 13 amino acids. Trimming cost V 3 bases and J 11 bases, with 16 bases left between them. Germline CDR1 reads KGHSH; CDR2 reads LQKENI. Written as DNA, the CDR3 is TGTGCCAGCTCACCTATAGCTCAATTCACGGCTTTCTTT. Its protein product is CASSPIAQFTAFF.

This sequence joins TRBV10-3 and TRBJ2-5, with a weak D call TRBD2 (5 bases). Germline V gives CDR1 ENHRY, CDR2 SYGVKD. Trimming removed 2 bases from V and 1 base from J, with 8 bases in between. CDR3 length equals 14 residues. The CDR3 sequence is CAISEQRFQETQYF. The CDR3 DNA is TGTGCCATCAGTGAGCAGCGGTTCCAAGAGACCCAGTACTTC.

The chain couples TRBV11-2 to TRBJ2-2, with D possibly TRBD2 on 6 matching bases. V lost 2 bases, J lost 4 bases, and 14 bases lay in between. The CDR3 extends over 16 amino acids. Per the germline V gene, CDR1 is SGHAT and CDR2 is FQNNGV. The CDR3 loop reads CASSLSSAVITGELFF. DNA of the CDR3: TGTGCCAGCAGCTTATCTAGCGCGGTCATCACCGGGGAGCTGTTTTTT.

This chain joins TRBV7-9 and TRBJ2-3, with 9 bases identical to TRBD2. V trimming: 7 bases; J trimming: 3 bases; junction bases outside the gene matches: 8. The CDR3 runs to 15 residues. In germline, CDR1 is SEHNR, CDR2 FQNEAQ (reference sequence). CDR3 bases: TGTGCCAGCACCAAAAGCGGGGGGAGGACAGATACGCAGTATTTT. It specifies CASTKSGGRTDTQYF.

V is TRBV30 and J is TRBJ2-3; 11 bases align to TRBD2. Germline V lookup: CDR1 GTSNPN, CDR2 SVGIG (reference sequence). The CDR3 has 15 residues. V was clipped by 3 bases and J by 11 bases; unmatched bases: 13. The DNA of the CDR3 is TGTGCCTGGAGATCTAGCGGGGGGACCCGAGTAAGGCAGTATTTT. This sequence encodes CAWRSSGGTRVRQYF.

This chain uses TRBV13 with TRBJ1-6, with D unclear. The CDR3 extends over 12 amino acids. V lost 4 bases, J lost 9 bases, and 7 bases lay in between. CDR1 and CDR2 from the germline V gene are PRHDT and FYEKMQ (reference sequence). For the CDR3, the DNA is TGTGCCAGCAGCTCAAGACCTTCACCCCTCCACTTT. Its protein is CASSSRPSPLHF.

This clonotype came up many times. The gene calls are TRBV29-1 and TRBJ2-3; TRBD2 might be the D (7 bases). With 4 bases removed from V and 3 bases from J, the gap between germline ends came to 14 bases. This CDR3 has 14 amino acids. The germline V gene encodes CDR1 SQVTM and CDR2 ANQGSEA. This CDR3 is CSVVEGGPTDTQYF. DNA of the CDR3: TGCAGCGTTGTTGAGGGGGGGCCGACAGATACGCAGTATTTT.

A few counts support this clonotype. At one end, the junction sequence differs from germline, possibly due to a read error. The chain employs TRBV20-1 and TRBJ1-2; D perhaps matches TRBD1 (6 bases). From germline, CDR1 is DFQATT and CDR2 SNEGSKA (reference sequence). This CDR3 has 10 residues. The CDR3 DNA reads TGCAGTGCTAGTGACAACAGGGCTAGTTTC. Translating it yields CSASDNRASF.

The J gene is TRBJ2-6, the V gene TRBV6-5; 9 positions match TRBD2. The V and J ends lost 4 bases and 2 bases, in that order; junction bases with no gene match: 6. CDR3 size: 17 residues. Per the germline V gene, CDR1 is MNHEY and CDR2 is SVGAGI. The CDR3 region has the DNA TGTGCCAGCAGTTTCTTAGCGGGAGTCACTGGGGCCAACGTCCTGACTTTC. Encoded protein: CASSFLAGVTGANVLTF.

Of note for this clonotype: This clone may be a read error of a much larger clone one base away. The chain employs TRBV6-5 and TRBJ2-7; unclear D gene. V lost 4 bases and J 3 bases, leaving 10 bases between the germline ends. Germline V CDR1 and CDR2: MNHEY, SVGAGI. This CDR3 comprises 13 residues. The CDR3 is CASSWITYYEQYF. The CDR3 nucleotides are TGTGCCAGCAGTTGGATCACATACTACGAGCAGTACTTC.